This T cell receptor beta chain emerged from a study of response to subunit inactivated influenza vaccine (dated by TCRdb to the late 2010s). With respect to the entire study: Deep quantitative profiling of the T cell receptor repertoire was used in the study to follow responses to a trivalent subunit inactivated influenza vaccine.

As to this clonotype: The target of this receptor is not known. No much larger clone is present one base from it, and per-base qualities are unavailable.

Inclusive of the bounding cysteine and phenylalanine, the CDR3 is 15 residues long. Only CDR3 DNA is held: 45 bases, read in frame from base 1. A distance of 13 bases separates the germline ends of V and J, which lose 0 bases and 5 bases respectively. The germline V gene specifies KGHSY as CDR1 and FQNENV as CDR2. What the research found in general, with its limitations: According to the authors, only a limited number of new T cells may be recruited by each seasonal influenza vaccination.

Library method: RT-PCR. The data were produced on an Illumina HiSeq 2500. The public reads were reprocessed in TCRdb via fastp at Q25 and MiXCR, keeping in-frame beta chains. When rows share a CDR3 protein, they turn into one entry using the most common DNA and genes. This sample is represented by around 850,000 distinct CDR3 sequences; around 18% of them were singletons. Around 9.9% of the sample is in the top ten clones. The rearrangement combines TRBV16 with TRBJ2-5; perhaps TRBD2 is the D gene, with 5 bases matching. The clonotype was recovered from a man aged 45-65 years who received an inactivated influenza vaccine. Donor details come from another sample of the same person, matched by shared clones. The sequencing here drew on PBMCs from blood, taken about 5 days after vaccination. The nucleotide sequence is TGTGCCAGCAGCCAATCCCGAGGGCTCGGGGAGACCCAGTACTTC. This is translated as CASSQSRGLGETQYF.